Below, one T cell receptor (beta chain) is given with its context. This sample stems from a study of T-cell memory formation after mild COVID-19. Background on the study: The two donors had largely donor-specific TCR clusters.

Researchers used 5'RACE with constant-segment primers to make TCR alpha and TCR beta cDNA libraries that carry sample barcodes and UMIs. Each CDR3 protein is one row after TCRdb ran MiXCR on the 5' RACE reads. There are 250,000 to 300,000 distinct CDR3 sequences in the sample; 15% to 20% occur only once, and roughly 20% lies in the top ten. The CDR3 is 17 residues long. Germline V CDR1 and CDR2: SGHRS, YFSETQ. With 1 base removed from V and 0 bases from J, the gap between germline ends came to 15 bases. The sample comprised PBMCs or a T cell subset sorted from them (not recorded which). The chain employs TRBV5-1 and TRBJ2-3; D is possibly TRBD2 (6 bases). The TCR sequence derives from a man aged 18 to 29 who had mild COVID-19 (a few samples of this study predate the infection). Cell type and time point are not known. CDR3 amino acids: CASSLSVLAFSTDTQYF. CDR3 DNA: TGCGCCAGCAGCTTGTCGGTCCTAGCGTTTAGCACAGATACGCAGTATTTT.